What follows describes a single T cell receptor (beta chain). As yet, its antigen is unknown. Trimming cost V 1 base and J 2 bases, with 9 bases left between them. This CDR3 has 14 residues. Germline loops: CDR1 SGDLS, CDR2 YYNGEE. The data belong to a study of blood T cells in healthy people across ages. Caucasian, healthy and from Russia, the donors were aged between about 6 and 90. Study findings and constraints: As naive T cell percentage varied, TCR beta diversity correlated strongly with it. The unknown donor CMV status may have confounded expanded clonotype changes.

Primers used in a second PCR of about 6 to 11 cycles were a sample-barcoded 5' primer and a J-beta primer mix. TCRdb ran MiXCR on the 5' RACE reads and lists one entry per CDR3 protein. The sample includes more than 500,000 distinct CDR3 sequences, roughly a quarter of them seen just once. These data also formed part of another study, on T cells of mothers and their children.

The sequencing input was blood. The V gene is TRBV9, the J gene TRBJ2-5; D is possibly TRBD2 (5 bases). The receptor's source is a boy between 2 and 10 years old in good health. The CDR3 loop reads CASSVHPGQETQYF. The DNA for the CDR3 is TGTGCCAGCAGCGTACATCCGGGGCAAGAGACCCAGTACTTC.